The TCR beta chain described here comes from a study of early T cells in non-severe SARS-CoV-2 infection. TCRdb reprocessed the 5' RACE reads with MiXCR, giving one entry per CDR3 protein. The sample shows 40,000 to 45,000 distinct CDR3 sequences, approximately 6.1% of them seen only once. This clonotype was found a few times. This specimen consisted of whole blood, obtained at baseline. The sequence was collected from an adult who was a healthcare worker with PCR-confirmed SARS-CoV-2 infection or an uninfected control (not recorded which).

The DNA for the CDR3 is TGTGCCAGCAAGGCCCGTATGGGCTACACCTTC. It encodes CASKARMGYTF. The chain joins TRBV12-3 or TRBV12-4 to TRBJ1-2; D gene ambiguous. The CDR3 length is 11 residues. The V and J ends lost 7 bases and 8 bases respectively, with 11 bases between them.